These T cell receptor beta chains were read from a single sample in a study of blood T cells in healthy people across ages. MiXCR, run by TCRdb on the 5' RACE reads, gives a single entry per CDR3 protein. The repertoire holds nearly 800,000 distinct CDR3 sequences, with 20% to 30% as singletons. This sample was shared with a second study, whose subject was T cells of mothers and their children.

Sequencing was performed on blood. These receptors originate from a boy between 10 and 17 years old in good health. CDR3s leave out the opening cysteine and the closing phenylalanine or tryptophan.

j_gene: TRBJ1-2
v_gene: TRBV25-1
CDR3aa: ASRGRDPNYGYT

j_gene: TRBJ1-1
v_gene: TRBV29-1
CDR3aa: SVEMLGVGKAF

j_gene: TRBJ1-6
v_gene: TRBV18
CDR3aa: ASSPPGGQGISPLH

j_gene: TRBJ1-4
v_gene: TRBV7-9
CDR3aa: ASSHSSATNEKLF

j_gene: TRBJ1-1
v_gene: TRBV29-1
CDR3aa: SVVPGAEAF

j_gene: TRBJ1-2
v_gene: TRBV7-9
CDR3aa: ASSFRVGLQGANGYT

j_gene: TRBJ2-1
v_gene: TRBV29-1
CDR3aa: SVEVGQPSEQF

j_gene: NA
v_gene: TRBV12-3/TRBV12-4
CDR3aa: ASSFRQGATNEQF

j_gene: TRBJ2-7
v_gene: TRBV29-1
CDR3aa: SVEGGLEYEQY

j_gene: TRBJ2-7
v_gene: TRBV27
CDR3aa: ASSLRQTVYEQY

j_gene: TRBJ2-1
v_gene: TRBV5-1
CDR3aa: ASATYNEQF

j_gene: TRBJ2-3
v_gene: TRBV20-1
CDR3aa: SATVRVSSTDTQY

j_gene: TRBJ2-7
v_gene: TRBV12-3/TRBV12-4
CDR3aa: ASSRQAGTAYEQY

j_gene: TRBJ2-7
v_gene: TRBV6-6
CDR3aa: ASTAGTSSYEQY

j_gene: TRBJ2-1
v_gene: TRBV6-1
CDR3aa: ASSDLVGGSYNEQF

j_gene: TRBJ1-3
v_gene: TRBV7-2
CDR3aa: ASTPGQRLNTIY

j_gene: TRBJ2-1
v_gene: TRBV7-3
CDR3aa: ASSRGTSGRNEQF

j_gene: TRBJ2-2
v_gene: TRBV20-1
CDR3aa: SAAENTGELF

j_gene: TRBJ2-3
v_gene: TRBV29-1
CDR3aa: SVEGVSGGSTDTQY

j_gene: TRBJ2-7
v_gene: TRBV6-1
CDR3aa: ASSVATGGSEQY